The 29 T cell receptor beta chains below come from one sample, sequenced in a study of technical replicates of blood from several donors. Some clones are missing from TCRdb's copy, which holds only in-frame ones; the method was immunoSEQ multiplex PCR. The table lists around 85,000 clones, roughly 94% of them singletons. Sequencing was performed on T cells isolated from PBMCs. These receptors were taken from a human donor in good health.

The chain recombines TRBV21-1 with TRBJ1-2; the table's TRBD1 call for D was not verified on the DNA. TRBV21-1 is noted as a pseudogene. The CDR3 sequence is 15 residues long. The CDR3 nucleotides read TGTGCCAGCAGCAAAGTCGGCCCAGGCCTCTATGGCTACACCTTC. Its translation: CASSKVGPGLYGYTF.

This chain links TRBV13 with TRBJ2-5; TRBD1 might be the D (6 bases). The V and J ends lost 6 bases and 7 bases respectively, with 12 bases between them. Looked up from germline, CDR1 is PRHDT and CDR2 is FYEKMQ (reference sequence). The CDR3 totals 12 residues. This CDR3 is CASRRGTGTQYF. The CDR3 region has the DNA TGTGCCAGCAGAAGGGGGACGGGGACCCAGTACTTC.

This clone occurred once. The V call is TRBV6-5, the J call TRBJ1-2, with D maybe TRBD1 (6 bases). With 0 bases removed from V and 3 bases from J, the gap between germline ends came to 14 bases. CDR3 size: 16 residues. Germline lookup yields CDR1 MNHEY and CDR2 SVGAGI. The DNA for the CDR3 is TGTGCCAGCAGTTACTCGATGAGACAGGACCACTATGGCTACACCTTC. Protein product: CASSYSMRQDHYGYTF.

Remarks on this clone: The CDR3 does not end in the conserved phenylalanine or tryptophan, so this is likely a read error. No DNA is shown, since the ends of the CDR3 on it are uncertain; the CDR3 is the one TCRdb lists. The V gene is TRBV12-5, the J gene TRBJ2-7; TRBD2, the table's D call, was not compared with the DNA. A total of 8 residues make up the CDR3, ends included. Per germline, CDR1 LGHNT and CDR2 FRNRAP. Here the CDR3 reads CASGLVPM.

The chain links TRBV27 to TRBJ1-1; 7 nucleotides agree with TRBD1. The CDR3 spans 16 residues. V shed 5 bases, J shed 4 bases, and the junction held 13 bases outside the gene matches. The germline V gene has CDR1 MNHEY and CDR2 SMNVEV (reference sequence). The CDR3 DNA reads TGTGCCAGCAGTACCGGGACAGAACCGTTCTTCACTGAAGCTTTCTTT. Translating gives CASSTGTEPFFTEAFF.

The chain links TRBV28 to TRBJ1-2, with 7 positions matching TRBD1. CDR1 and CDR2 from the germline V gene are MDHEN and SYDVKM. The CDR3 loop spans 14 amino acids. Losses at the gene ends were 3 bases for V and 4 bases for J; bases not matched to a gene: 5. The DNA of the CDR3 is TGTGCCAGCAGTTTGCCCGAGGGGGCCTATGGCTACACCTTC. It specifies CASSLPEGAYGYTF.

This sequence joins TRBV10-1 and TRBJ2-2; the D is unclear. The germline gives CDR1 WNHNN, CDR2 SYGVQD (reference sequence). Trimming removed 0 bases from V and 6 bases from J, with 5 bases in between. The CDR3 loop spans 13 amino acids. CDR3 sequence: CASSESAAGELFF. Written as DNA, the CDR3 is TGCGCCAGCAGTGAGTCGGCGGCCGGGGAGCTGTTTTTT.

The chain has TRBV6-5 and TRBJ2-7; TRBD1 aligns across 12 bases. The CDR3 has 15 residues. Trimming took 6 bases from V and 4 from J; bases not matched to a gene: 7. Germline V lookup: CDR1 MNHEY, CDR2 SVGAGI. The CDR3 region has the DNA TGTGCCAGCAGACGGCCGGGACAGGGGGCTTACGAGCAGTACTTC. This sequence encodes CASRRPGQGAYEQYF.

This chain links TRBV21-1 with TRBJ2-7; TRBD1, the D gene given by the table, was not confirmed from the DNA. TRBV21-1 is deemed a pseudogene. This CDR3 has 14 amino acids. CDR3 in amino acids: CASSIGTELVVVEF. The DNA of the CDR3 is TGTGCCAGCAGCATCGGGACAGAGTTAGTAGTAGTAGAATTC.

V usage is TRBV28 and J usage is TRBJ2-7, with D possibly being TRBD1 (6 bases). The CDR3 runs 15 residues. Germline V gene sequence: CDR1 MDHEN, CDR2 SYDVKM. Trimming left V 3 bases short and J 0 bases short, with 12 bases between. This chain's CDR3 is CASSFSWDTSYEQYF. The CDR3, as DNA: TGTGCCAGCAGTTTTTCGTGGGACACCTCCTACGAGCAGTACTTC.

The chain links TRBV5-1 to TRBJ1-4, with D possibly TRBD1 on 5 matching bases. With 5 bases removed from V and 2 bases from J, the gap between germline ends came to 10 bases. Germline lookup yields CDR1 SGHRS and CDR2 YFSETQ. CDR3 length equals 14 residues. The CDR3 is CASREQVTNEKLFF. The CDR3 DNA follows: TGCGCCAGCAGGGAACAGGTGACTAATGAAAAACTGTTTTTT.

The V and J genes are TRBV10-2 and TRBJ2-5, with TRBD2 matching 13 bases. Germline-derived CDR1 and CDR2 are WSHSY and SAAADI. This CDR3 contains 16 residues. V lost 5 bases, J lost 1 base, and 4 bases stayed unmatched. The CDR3 region is CASSTTSGGVQETQYF. DNA of the CDR3: TGCGCCAGCAGTACCACTAGCGGGGGGGTCCAAGAGACCCAGTACTTC.

This chain uses TRBV9 with TRBJ1-2, with D possibly matching TRBD1 (6 bases). V dropped 5 bases and J dropped 2 bases, with 13 bases sitting between them. The V gene's germline CDR1 is SGDLS and CDR2 YYNGEE. The CDR3 is 14 amino acids. CDR3 DNA sequence: TGTGCCAGCAGGGACAGAACTTCGAACTATGGCTACACCTTC. Amino acids: CASRDRTSNYGYTF.

V and J are TRBV10-2 and TRBJ2-3; 9 nucleotides match TRBD2. The CDR3 totals 17 residues. V dropped 2 bases and J dropped 1; count of bases not matched to a gene: 7. Germline assignment: CDR1 WSHSY and CDR2 SAAADI. The CDR3 sequence is CASSEGTSTLGTDTQYF. The CDR3 region has the DNA TGCGCCAGCAGTGAGGGGACTAGCACCCTGGGCACAGATACGCAGTATTTT.

This clone was recorded once. This chain uses TRBV6-1 with TRBJ1-2; 7 nucleotides align to TRBD1. The trim removed 9 bases at V and 4 bases at J, leaving 5 bases unmatched. Germline loops: CDR1 MNHNS, CDR2 SASEGT. CDR3 size: 12 residues. CDR3 region: CASQGEAYGYTF. For the CDR3, the DNA is TGTGCCAGTCAGGGGGAGGCCTATGGCTACACCTTC.

The rearrangement uses TRBV7-9 and TRBJ2-5; no firm D call. Looked up from germline, CDR1 is SEHNR and CDR2 is FQNEAQ (reference sequence). Trimming stripped 5 bases from V and 2 bases from J, with 12 bases between. This CDR3 region has 14 residues. CDR3: CASSPRLEQETQYF. The CDR3 DNA reads TGTGCCAGCAGCCCCCGACTGGAGCAAGAGACCCAGTACTTC.

The chain joins TRBV29-1 to TRBJ2-3, with D maybe TRBD2 (6 bases). Germline CDR1 and CDR2: SQVTM and ANQGSEA. There are 13 residues in the CDR3. The ends were cut back, 8 bases at V and 5 bases at J, with 17 bases in the middle. The CDR3 coding sequence is TGCAGCCACCTTAAGGAGGGGATAGATACGCAGTATTTT. This translates into CSHLKEGIDTQYF.

This sequence joins TRBV13 and TRBJ2-1; no reliable D call. Trimming took 1 base from V and 8 from J, leaving 6 bases between them. The length of the CDR3 is 12 residues. Per germline, CDR1 PRHDT and CDR2 FYEKMQ (reference sequence). The CDR3 region is CASSLDLYEQFF. As DNA, the CDR3 is TGTGCCAGCAGCTTAGACTTATATGAGCAGTTCTTC. Looking up the rest from reference TRBV13 and TRBJ2-1 gives the full variable domain: AAGVIQSPRHLIKEKRETATLKCYPIPRHDTVYWYQQGPGQDPQFLISFYEKMQSDKGSIPDRFSAQQFSDYHSELNMSSLELGDSALYFCASSLDLYEQFFGPGTRLTVL.

The chain joins TRBV7-2 to TRBJ2-4, with a tentative D call TRBD2 (5 bases). This CDR3 region has 15 residues. Germline CDR1 SGHTA, CDR2 FQGNSA. Trimming removed 0 bases at V and 2 bases at J, with 8 bases between. As DNA, the CDR3 is TGTGCCAGCAGCTTAGCGGGAGTTCCCAAAAACATTCAGTACTTC. It yields the protein CASSLAGVPKNIQYF.

This clone was seen once. The rearrangement links TRBV5-4 to TRBJ1-2, with D maybe TRBD1 (5 bases). The CDR3 is made up of 15 amino acids. Trimming removed 4 bases at V and 2 bases at J, with 15 bases between. Germline V gene lookup returns CDR1 SGHNT and CDR2 YYREEE (reference sequence). CDR3 loop: CASSGGTPRNYGYTF. For the CDR3, the DNA is TGTGCCAGCAGCGGCGGGACGCCGAGAAACTATGGCTACACCTTC.

The chain joins TRBV7-9 to TRBJ1-2; D gene uncertain. The CDR3 is 15 residues long. The germline V and J ends were trimmed by 0 bases and 5 bases, with 13 bases remaining between them. Germline V gives CDR1 SEHNR, CDR2 FQNEAQ (reference sequence). The CDR3 coding sequence is TGTGCCAGCAGCTTAGCAGGTGCAAGGACTTATGGCTACACCTTC. Its translation: CASSLAGARTYGYTF.

On this clone: Compared with germline, one end of the junction differs, possibly owing to a read error. The chain links TRBV7-7 to TRBJ1-1, with D hard to call. Germline assignment: CDR1 SSHAT and CDR2 FNYEAQ (reference sequence). The CDR3 has 13 amino acids. The CDR3 sequence is CASSYRHGEEAFF. The CDR3 DNA is TGTGCTAGCAGCTATAGGCACGGGGAAGAAGCTTTCTTT.

The CDR3 loop is CASSSTRDTSDTIYF. Here the CDR3 DNA reads TGTGCCAGCAGCTCCACAAGGGACACTTCGGACACCATATATTTT. V usage is TRBV11-3 and J usage is TRBJ1-3; D is perhaps TRBD1 (6 bases). Trimming shortened V by 4 bases and J by 8 bases, and 18 bases separated the two germline ends. This CDR3 spans 15 amino acids. The germline CDR1 and CDR2 sequences are SGHNT and YENEEA.

The V call is TRBV28, the J call TRBJ2-1, with a tentative D call TRBD2 (6 bases). The germline gives CDR1 MDHEN, CDR2 SYDVKM. This CDR3 has 15 residues. The V end was cut by 8 bases, the J end by 7 bases, with 21 bases between. CDR3 nucleotides: TGTGCCAGCGCAACGGCGGAACTAGCTAGGAATGAGCAGTTCTTC. Encoded protein: CASATAELARNEQFF. Looking up the rest from reference TRBV28 and TRBJ2-1 gives the full variable domain: DVKVTQSSRYLVKRTGEKVFLECVQDMDHENMFWYRQDPGLGLRLIYFSYDVKMKEKGDIPEGYSVSREKKERFSLILESASTNQTSMYLCASATAELARNEQFFGPGTRLTVL.

The chain joins TRBV5-1 to TRBJ1-6, with 8 nucleotides matching TRBD1. V dropped 4 bases and J dropped 7; count of bases not matched to a gene: 4. The CDR3 is made up of 14 amino acids. CDR1 and CDR2 from the germline V gene are SGHRS and YFSETQ. The CDR3 region has the DNA TGCGCCAGCAGCGGCGGACAGGGCAATTCACCCCTCCACTTT. This translates into CASSGGQGNSPLHF.

J is TRBJ2-1 and V is TRBV29-1; D possibly corresponds to TRBD1 (5 bases). Trimming cost V 7 bases and J 0 bases, with 19 bases left between them. The CDR3 covers 16 residues. Looked up from germline, CDR1 is SQVTM and CDR2 is ANQGSEA. CDR3 in amino acids: CSAKGQVKSSYNEQFF. CDR3 bases: TGCAGCGCGAAGGGGCAGGTAAAAAGCTCCTACAATGAGCAGTTCTTC.

The rearrangement links TRBV2 to TRBJ2-7; TRBD2 aligns across 13 bases. Germline values: CDR1 SNHLY, CDR2 FYNNEI. The V gene end was trimmed by 7 bases and the J gene end by 7 bases; junction bases not matched to a gene: 16. The CDR3 is 17 residues long. CDR3 sequence (DNA): TGTGCCAGCACCTCCAACTCCGGACTAGCGGGAGTTTGGGAGCAGTACTTC. Its translation: CASTSNSGLAGVWEQYF.

The chain links TRBV2 to TRBJ1-2, with D possibly matching TRBD1 (5 bases). There are 13 residues in the CDR3. V shed 7 bases and J shed 7 bases, with 16 bases lying between them. Germline CDR1 SNHLY, CDR2 FYNNEI. CDR3 sequence (DNA): TGTGCCAGCACGTATGTGGGGCTTAGTGGCTACACCTTC. Translating it yields CASTYVGLSGYTF.

V and J are TRBV7-9 and TRBJ1-4; unclear D gene. V dropped 1 base and J dropped 4 bases, with 7 bases sitting between them. There are 14 residues in the CDR3. Germline V lookup: CDR1 SEHNR, CDR2 FQNEAQ (reference sequence). The CDR3 DNA is TGTGCCAGCAGCTTAGTACAGCTTAATGAAAAACTGTTTTTT. It yields the protein CASSLVQLNEKLFF.